These 13 T cell receptor beta chains share one sample of origin, sequenced in a study of T cells after posttransplantation cyclophosphamide. A marrow graft followed busulfan-fludarabine conditioning, with cyclophosphamide on days +3 and +4. Some clones are missing from TCRdb's copy, which holds only in-frame ones; the method was immunoSEQ multiplex PCR. The data hold over 7,000 clones, with about four fifths observed a single time. The sample here was CD4+ T cells sorted from blood, taken around 1,100 days after allogeneic stem cell transplant with posttransplant cyclophosphamide. These TCRs come from a female patient in her thirties or forties who received an allogeneic stem cell transplant from a related donor, was CMV-positive, and had no GVHD. The graft donor may have contributed some T cells.

The chain links TRBV29-1 to TRBJ2-4; TRBD1 aligns across 7 bases. CDR3 length: 14 amino acids. Germline values: CDR1 SQVTM, CDR2 ANQGSEA. J lost 2 bases, V lost 3 bases, and 4 bases had no gene match. The CDR3 DNA sequence: TGCAGCGTTGAGACAGGGTTTCCCAAAAACATTCAGTACTTC. It specifies CSVETGFPKNIQYF. The entire variable domain, with the rest obtained from reference TRBV29-1 and TRBJ2-4, is as follows: SAVISQKPSRDICQRGTSLTIQCQVDSQVTMMFWYRQQPGQSLTLIATANQGSEATYESGFVIDKFPISRPNLTFSTLTVSNMSPEDSSIYLCSVETGFPKNIQYFGAGTRLSVL.

This chain connects TRBV18 to TRBJ2-6; maybe TRBD1 (7 bases). V was shortened by 1 base and J by 2 bases, with 15 bases between the two germline ends. This CDR3 region has 18 residues. CDR1 is KGHSH and CDR2 is LQKENI in the germline V gene. CDR3 sequence reads: CASSPLPGGTAGANVLTF. For the CDR3, the DNA is TGTGCCAGCTCACCACTGCCAGGGGGGACTGCTGGGGCCAACGTCCTGACTTTC.

V and J are TRBV7-3 and TRBJ2-1; 7 bases align to TRBD2. J lost 4 bases, V lost 2 bases, and 5 bases had no gene match. Germline assignment: CDR1 SGHTA and CDR2 FQGTGA. The CDR3 is 15 residues long. CDR3 sequence reads: CASSLVGRVYNEQFF. In DNA form, the CDR3 reads TGTGCCAGCAGCTTAGTAGGGAGGGTTTACAATGAGCAGTTCTTC. Looking up the rest from reference TRBV7-3 and TRBJ2-1 gives the full variable domain: GAGVSQTPSNKVTEKGKYVELRCDPISGHTALYWYRQSLGQGPEFLIYFQGTGAADDSGLPNDRFFAVRPEGSVSTLKIQRTERGDSAVYLCASSLVGRVYNEQFFGPGTRLTVL.

DNA for the CDR3: TGTGCCAGTAGTAGGAAGCGGGGGGGCCAGGGTGAGCAGTTCTTC. It is translated as CASSRKRGGQGEQFF. V is TRBV19 and J is TRBJ2-1; 10 bases agree with TRBD2. The junction had 9 bases not matched to a gene; V was cut back by 4 bases and J by 9 bases. Germline loops: CDR1 LNHDA, CDR2 SQIVND (reference sequence). The CDR3 is made up of 15 amino acids.

The V gene is TRBV28, the J gene TRBJ1-5; possibly TRBD1 for D (5 bases). The CDR3 contains 15 residues. The germline gives CDR1 MDHEN, CDR2 SYDVKM. V was trimmed by 3 bases and J by 4 bases, leaving 13 bases between them. The CDR3 nucleotides read TGTGCCAGCAGTTTGACGACAGTCGGTAATCAGCCCCAGCATTTT. This sequence encodes CASSLTTVGNQPQHF.

The rearrangement joins TRBV25-1 to TRBJ2-2; TRBD2 matches 13 bases. The CDR3 sequence is 18 residues long. In germline, CDR1 is MGHDK, CDR2 SYGVNS. V lost 6 bases, J lost 1 base, and 8 bases stayed unmatched. The DNA for the CDR3 is TGTGCCAGCAGCAGGACTAGCGGGGGCCTGGGGAACACCGGGGAGCTGTTTTTT. Its translation: CASSRTSGGLGNTGELFF. Together with reference TRBV25-1 and TRBJ2-2, the CDR3 gives the full variable domain: EADIYQTPRYLVIGTGKKITLECSQTMGHDKMYWYQQDPGMELHLIHYSYGVNSTEKGDLSSESTVSRIRTEHFPLTLESARPSHTSQYLCASSRTSGGLGNTGELFFGEGSRLTVL.

V is TRBV7-2 and J is TRBJ1-6; tentatively, D is TRBD1 (6 bases). The ends were cut back, 4 bases at V and 12 bases at J, with 13 bases in the middle. Looked up from germline, CDR1 is SGHTA and CDR2 is FQGNSA. This CDR3 comprises 13 residues. The CDR3 region is CASSSTGPGPLHF. The CDR3 nucleotides read TGTGCCAGCAGCTCAACAGGGCCGGGACCCCTCCACTTT. Based on the CDR3 plus reference TRBV7-2 and TRBJ1-6, the full variable domain is GAGVSQSPSNKVTEKGKDVELRCDPISGHTALYWYRQSLGQGLEFLIYFQGNSAPDKSGLPSDRFSAERTGGSVSTLTIQRTQQEDSAVYLCASSSTGPGPLHFGNGTRLTVT.

The V call is TRBV7-2, the J call TRBJ1-6; tentative D call: TRBD1 (5 bases). Trimming pared 8 bases from V and 10 bases from J, leaving 18 bases between. Germline assignment: CDR1 SGHTA and CDR2 FQGNSA. The CDR3 contains 14 residues. DNA of the CDR3: TGTGCCAGCGGATATGGAGGGGCAGGATCACCCCTCCACTTT. It is translated as CASGYGGAGSPLHF.

This chain connects TRBV6-1 to TRBJ1-1; the D gene is possibly TRBD1 (5 bases). The CDR3 contains 14 residues. Germline V gives CDR1 MNHNS, CDR2 SASEGT. Trimming shortened V by 3 bases and J by 2 bases, and 10 bases separated the two germline ends. The CDR3 DNA follows: TGTGCCAGCAGTGATGGGGGGGGTAACACTGAAGCTTTCTTT. Residues: CASSDGGGNTEAFF.

About this clone itself: Other nucleotide sequences from this sample produce the same CDR3. V and J are TRBV5-1 and TRBJ1-5; D not resolved. V was cut by 2 bases and J by 3 bases, with 9 bases left in between. The CDR3 extends over 14 amino acids. Looked up from germline, CDR1 is SGHRS and CDR2 is YFSETQ. The CDR3 sequence: CASSLGGNNQPQHF. Here the CDR3 DNA reads TGCGCCAGCAGCTTAGGAGGTAACAATCAGCCCCAGCATTTT.

V usage is TRBV6-5 and J usage is TRBJ1-2; TRBD1 might be the D (5 bases). The length of the CDR3 is 14 residues. V shed 6 bases and J shed 1 base, with 12 bases lying between them. Germline values: CDR1 MNHEY, CDR2 SVGAGI. CDR3 coding DNA: TGTGCCAGCAGCCCTGGGGCTAATAACTATGGCTACACCTTC. The encoded protein is CASSPGANNYGYTF.

V gene TRBV4-1 combines with J gene TRBJ2-7; 12 bases line up with TRBD2. The CDR3 consists of 17 residues. Germline V gives CDR1 MGHRA, CDR2 YSYEKL. V lost 1 base and J lost 2; bases outside the gene matches: 6. The CDR3 DNA sequence: TGCGCCAGCAGCCAAGGTCACCTAGCGGGGGGGCCCTACGAGCAGTACTTC. Translating it yields CASSQGHLAGGPYEQYF.

The chain recombines TRBV5-4 with TRBJ1-2, with 9 bases identical to TRBD1. CDR3 size: 13 residues. Trimming at V came to 5 bases and at J to 4 bases, leaving 3 bases not matched to a gene. Germline CDR1 and CDR2: SGHNT and YYREEE (reference sequence). The CDR3 loop reads CASRDRGSYGYTF. The DNA for the CDR3 is TGTGCCAGCAGGGACAGGGGAAGCTATGGCTACACCTTC.